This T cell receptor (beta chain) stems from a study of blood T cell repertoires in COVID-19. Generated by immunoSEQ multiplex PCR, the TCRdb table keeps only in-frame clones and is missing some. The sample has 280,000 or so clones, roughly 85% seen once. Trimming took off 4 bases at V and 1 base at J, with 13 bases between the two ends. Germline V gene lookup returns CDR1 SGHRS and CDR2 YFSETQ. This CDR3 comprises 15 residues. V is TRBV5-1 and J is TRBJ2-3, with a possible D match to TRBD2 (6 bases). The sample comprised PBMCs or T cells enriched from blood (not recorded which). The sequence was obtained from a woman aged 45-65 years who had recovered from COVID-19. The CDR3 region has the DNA TGCGCCAGCAGCCGCCGGGACTCACGCACAGATACGCAGTATTTT. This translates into CASSRRDSRTDTQYF.